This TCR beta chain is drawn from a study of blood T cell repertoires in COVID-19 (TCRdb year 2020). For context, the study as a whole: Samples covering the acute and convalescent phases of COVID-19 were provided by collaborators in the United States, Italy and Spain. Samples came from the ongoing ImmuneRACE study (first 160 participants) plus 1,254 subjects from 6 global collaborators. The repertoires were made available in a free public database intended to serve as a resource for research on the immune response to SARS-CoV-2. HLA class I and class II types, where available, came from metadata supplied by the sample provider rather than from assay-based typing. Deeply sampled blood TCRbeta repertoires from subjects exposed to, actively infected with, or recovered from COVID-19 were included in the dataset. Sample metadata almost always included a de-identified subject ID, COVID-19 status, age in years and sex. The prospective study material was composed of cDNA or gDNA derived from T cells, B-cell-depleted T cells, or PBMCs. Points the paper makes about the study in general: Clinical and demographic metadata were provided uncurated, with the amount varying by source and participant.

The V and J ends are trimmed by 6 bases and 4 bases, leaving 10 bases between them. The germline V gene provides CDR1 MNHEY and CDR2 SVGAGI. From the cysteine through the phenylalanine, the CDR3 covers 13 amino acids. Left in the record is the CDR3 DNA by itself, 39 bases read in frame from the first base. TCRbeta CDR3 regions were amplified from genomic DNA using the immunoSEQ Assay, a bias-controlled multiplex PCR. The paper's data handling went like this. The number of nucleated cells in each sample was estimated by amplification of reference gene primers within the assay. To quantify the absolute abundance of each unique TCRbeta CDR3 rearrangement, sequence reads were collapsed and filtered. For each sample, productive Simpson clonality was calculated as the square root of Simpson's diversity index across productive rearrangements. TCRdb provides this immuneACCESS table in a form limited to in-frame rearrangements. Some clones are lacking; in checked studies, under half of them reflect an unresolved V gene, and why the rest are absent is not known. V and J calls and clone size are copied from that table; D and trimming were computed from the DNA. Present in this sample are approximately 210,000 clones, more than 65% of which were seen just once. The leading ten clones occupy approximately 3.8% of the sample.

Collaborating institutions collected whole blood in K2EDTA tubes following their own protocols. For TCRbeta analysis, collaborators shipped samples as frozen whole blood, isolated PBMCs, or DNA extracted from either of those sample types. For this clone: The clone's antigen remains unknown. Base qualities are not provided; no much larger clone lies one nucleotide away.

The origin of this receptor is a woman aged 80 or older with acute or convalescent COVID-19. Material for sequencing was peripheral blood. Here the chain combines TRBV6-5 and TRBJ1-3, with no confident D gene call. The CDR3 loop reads CASSVGVGNTIYF. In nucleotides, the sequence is TGTGCCAGCAGCGTCGGGGTCGGAAACACCATATATTTT.